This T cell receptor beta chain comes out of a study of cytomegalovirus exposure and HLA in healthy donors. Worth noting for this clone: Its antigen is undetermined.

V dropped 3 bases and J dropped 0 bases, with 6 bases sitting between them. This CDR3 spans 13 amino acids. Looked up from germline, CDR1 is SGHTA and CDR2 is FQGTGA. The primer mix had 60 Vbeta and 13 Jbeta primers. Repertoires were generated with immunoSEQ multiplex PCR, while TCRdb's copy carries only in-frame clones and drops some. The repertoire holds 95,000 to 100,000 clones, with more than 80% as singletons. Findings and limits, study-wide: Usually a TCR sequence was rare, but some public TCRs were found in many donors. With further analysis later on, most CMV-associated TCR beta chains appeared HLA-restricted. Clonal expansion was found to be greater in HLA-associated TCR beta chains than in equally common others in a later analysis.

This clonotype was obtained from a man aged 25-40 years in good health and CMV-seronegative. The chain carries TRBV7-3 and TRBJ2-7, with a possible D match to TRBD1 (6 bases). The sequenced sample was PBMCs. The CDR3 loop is CASSLGHSYEQYF. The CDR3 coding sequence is TGTGCCAGCAGCTTGGGACACTCCTACGAGCAGTACTTC.